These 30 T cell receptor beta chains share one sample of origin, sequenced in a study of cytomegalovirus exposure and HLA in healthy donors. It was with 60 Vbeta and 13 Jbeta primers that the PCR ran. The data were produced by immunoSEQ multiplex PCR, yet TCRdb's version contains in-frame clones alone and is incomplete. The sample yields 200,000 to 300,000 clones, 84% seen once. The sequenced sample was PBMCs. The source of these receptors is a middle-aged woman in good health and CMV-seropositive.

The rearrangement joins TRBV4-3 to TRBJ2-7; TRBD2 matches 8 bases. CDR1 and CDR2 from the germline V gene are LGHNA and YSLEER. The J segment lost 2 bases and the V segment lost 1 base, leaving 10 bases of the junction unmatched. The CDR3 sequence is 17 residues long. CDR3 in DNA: TGCGCCAGCAGCCAAGGGACTAGCCGTGGAGGGGCCTACGAGCAGTACTTC. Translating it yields CASSQGTSRGGAYEQYF.

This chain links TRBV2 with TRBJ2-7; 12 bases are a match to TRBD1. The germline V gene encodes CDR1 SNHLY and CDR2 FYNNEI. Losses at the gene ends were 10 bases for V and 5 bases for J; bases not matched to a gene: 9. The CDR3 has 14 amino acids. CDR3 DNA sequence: TGTGCCACTGCACCGGGACAGGGGGCCGACGAGCAGTACTTC. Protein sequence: CATAPGQGADEQYF.

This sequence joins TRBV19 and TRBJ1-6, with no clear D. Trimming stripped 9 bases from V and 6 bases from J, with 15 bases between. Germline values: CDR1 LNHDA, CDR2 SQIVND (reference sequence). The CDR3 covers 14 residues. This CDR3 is CASRAGSVNSPLHF. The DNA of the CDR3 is TGTGCCAGCCGGGCCGGGAGCGTTAATTCACCCCTCCACTTT.

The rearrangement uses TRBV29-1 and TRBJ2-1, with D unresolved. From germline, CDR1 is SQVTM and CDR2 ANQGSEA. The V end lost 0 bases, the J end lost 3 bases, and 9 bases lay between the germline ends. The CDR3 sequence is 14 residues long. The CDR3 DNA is TGCAGCGTTGAAGACCCTAGAGACTACAATGAGCAGTTCTTC. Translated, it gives CSVEDPRDYNEQFF.

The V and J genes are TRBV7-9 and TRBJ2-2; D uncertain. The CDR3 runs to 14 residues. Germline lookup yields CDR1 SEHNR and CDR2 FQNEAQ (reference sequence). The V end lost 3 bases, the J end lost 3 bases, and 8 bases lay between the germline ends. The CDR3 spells CASSFFSDTGELFF. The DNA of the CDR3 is TGTGCCAGCAGCTTCTTCTCGGACACCGGGGAGCTGTTTTTT.

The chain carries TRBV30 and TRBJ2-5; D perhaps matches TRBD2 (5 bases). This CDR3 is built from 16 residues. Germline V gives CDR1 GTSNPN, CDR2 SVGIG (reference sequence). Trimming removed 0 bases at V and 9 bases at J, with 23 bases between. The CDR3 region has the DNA TGTGCCTGGAGTGTACGGGGTCTAGTAGGCAATAGTTCCCAGTACTTC. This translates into CAWSVRGLVGNSSQYF. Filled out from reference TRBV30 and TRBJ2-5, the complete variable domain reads SQTIHQWPATLVQPVGSPLSLECTVEGTSNPNLYWYRQAAGRGLQLLFYSVGIGQISSEVPQNLSASRPQDRQFILSSKKLLLSDSGFYLCAWSVRGLVGNSSQYFGPGTRLLVL.

The CDR3 spells CASSECGRPSYVSYNEQFF. The DNA for the CDR3 is TGCGCCAGCAGTGAGTGCGGGAGGCCCTCTTATGTCTCCTACAATGAGCAGTTCTTC. The V gene is TRBV10-1, the J gene TRBJ2-1, with 8 bases that match TRBD2. V dropped 1 base and J dropped 0; count of bases not matched to a gene: 11. Germline V lookup: CDR1 WNHNN, CDR2 SYGVQD (reference sequence). The CDR3 consists of 19 residues.

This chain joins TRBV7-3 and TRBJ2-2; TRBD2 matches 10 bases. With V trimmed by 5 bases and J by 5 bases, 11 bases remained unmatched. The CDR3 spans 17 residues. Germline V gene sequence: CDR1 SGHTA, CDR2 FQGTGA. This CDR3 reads CASSKTPSGRGTGELFF. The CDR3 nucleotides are TGTGCCAGCAGCAAAACCCCTAGCGGGAGAGGTACCGGGGAGCTGTTTTTT.

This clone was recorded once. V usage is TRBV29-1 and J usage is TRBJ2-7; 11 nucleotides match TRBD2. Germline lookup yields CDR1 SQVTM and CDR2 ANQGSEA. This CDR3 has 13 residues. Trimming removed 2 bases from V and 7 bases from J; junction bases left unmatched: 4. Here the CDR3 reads CSVERLAGGEQYF. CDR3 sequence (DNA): TGCAGCGTTGAACGGCTAGCGGGAGGAGAGCAGTACTTC.

The CDR3 reads CASSQLPGQGSGYTF. The CDR3 nucleotides read TGCGCCAGCAGCCAACTGCCGGGACAGGGGTCTGGCTACACCTTC. V and J are TRBV4-3 and TRBJ1-2; 10 bases fit TRBD1. After removal of 2 bases from V and 7 bases from J, the junction contained 7 bases not matched to a gene. The CDR3 is 15 amino acids. Germline V gives CDR1 LGHNA, CDR2 YSLEER.

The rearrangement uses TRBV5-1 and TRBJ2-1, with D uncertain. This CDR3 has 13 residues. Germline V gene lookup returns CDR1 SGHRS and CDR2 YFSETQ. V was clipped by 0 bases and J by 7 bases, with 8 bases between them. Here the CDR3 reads CASSLDSKNEQFF. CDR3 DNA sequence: TGCGCCAGCAGCTTGGACAGTAAGAATGAGCAGTTCTTC.

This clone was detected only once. The chain's CDR3 is CASSQDRGSGRTDTQYF. The CDR3 DNA reads TGCGCCAGCAGCCAAGATAGAGGGTCAGGTCGCACAGATACGCAGTATTTT. This chain links TRBV4-1 with TRBJ2-3; TRBD2 is a possible D gene (5 bases). The ends were cut back, 0 bases at V and 1 base at J, with 14 bases in the middle. Per the germline V gene, CDR1 is MGHRA and CDR2 is YSYEKL. The CDR3 extends over 17 amino acids.

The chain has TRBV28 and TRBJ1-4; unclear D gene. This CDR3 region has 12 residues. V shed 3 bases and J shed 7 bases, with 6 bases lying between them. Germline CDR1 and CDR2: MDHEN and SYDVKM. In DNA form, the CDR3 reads TGTGCCAGCAGTTTGGGAGCTGAAAAACTGTTTTTT. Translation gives CASSLGAEKLFF.

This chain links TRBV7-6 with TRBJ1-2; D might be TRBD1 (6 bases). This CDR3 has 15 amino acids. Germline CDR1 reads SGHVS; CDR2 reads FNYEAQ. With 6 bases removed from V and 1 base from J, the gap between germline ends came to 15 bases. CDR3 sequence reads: CASSFRGDNNYGYTF. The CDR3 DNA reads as TGTGCCAGCAGTTTCAGGGGAGACAATAACTATGGCTACACCTTC.

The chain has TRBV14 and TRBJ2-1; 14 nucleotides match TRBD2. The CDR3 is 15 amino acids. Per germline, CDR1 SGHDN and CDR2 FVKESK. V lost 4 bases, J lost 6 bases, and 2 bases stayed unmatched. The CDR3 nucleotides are TGTGCCAGCAGCCCGACTAGCGGGAGGGCCAATGAGCAGTTCTTC. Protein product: CASSPTSGRANEQFF.

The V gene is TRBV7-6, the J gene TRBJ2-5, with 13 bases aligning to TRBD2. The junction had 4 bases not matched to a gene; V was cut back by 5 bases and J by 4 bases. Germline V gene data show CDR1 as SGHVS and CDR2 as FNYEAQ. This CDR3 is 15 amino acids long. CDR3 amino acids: CASSEGTSGVETQYF. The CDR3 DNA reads TGTGCCAGCAGCGAAGGGACTAGCGGGGTAGAGACCCAGTACTTC.

CDR3 amino acids: CASSIAGGGETQYF. The DNA for the CDR3 is TGTGCCAGTAGTATAGCGGGAGGGGGCGAGACCCAGTACTTC. The chain has TRBV19 and TRBJ2-5, with D tentatively TRBD2 (8 bases). CDR1 and CDR2 from the germline V gene are LNHDA and SQIVND (reference sequence). V lost 1 base to trimming and J lost 5 bases, with 11 bases between them. The CDR3 is made up of 14 amino acids.

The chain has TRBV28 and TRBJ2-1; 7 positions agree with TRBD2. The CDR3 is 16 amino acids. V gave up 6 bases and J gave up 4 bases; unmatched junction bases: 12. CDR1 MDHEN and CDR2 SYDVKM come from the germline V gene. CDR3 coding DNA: TGTGCCAGCAGCCGAAGGCCTAGCGGACCTTACAATGAGCAGTTCTTC. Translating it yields CASSRRPSGPYNEQFF.

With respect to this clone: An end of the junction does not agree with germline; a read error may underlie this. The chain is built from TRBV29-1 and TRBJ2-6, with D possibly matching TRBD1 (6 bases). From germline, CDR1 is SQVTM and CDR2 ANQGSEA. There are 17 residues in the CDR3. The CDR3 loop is CSVALQGWGSGANGLTF. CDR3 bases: TGCAGCGTCGCCTTACAGGGCTGGGGATCTGGGGCCAACGGCCTGACTTTC.

The CDR3 protein is CTGGTEYGYTF. In DNA form, the CDR3 reads TGTACAGGGGGAACGGAATATGGCTACACCTTC. The gene calls are TRBV30 and TRBJ1-2; the match to TRBD1 covers 8 bases. Germline CDR1 GTSNPN, CDR2 SVGIG (reference sequence). This CDR3 has 11 amino acids.

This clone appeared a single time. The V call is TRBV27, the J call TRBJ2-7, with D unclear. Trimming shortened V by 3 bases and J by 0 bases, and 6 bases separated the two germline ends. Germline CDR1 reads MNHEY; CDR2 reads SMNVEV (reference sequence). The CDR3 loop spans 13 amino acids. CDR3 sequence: CASSFKPSYEQYF. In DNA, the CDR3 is TGTGCCAGCAGTTTTAAGCCCTCCTACGAGCAGTACTTC.

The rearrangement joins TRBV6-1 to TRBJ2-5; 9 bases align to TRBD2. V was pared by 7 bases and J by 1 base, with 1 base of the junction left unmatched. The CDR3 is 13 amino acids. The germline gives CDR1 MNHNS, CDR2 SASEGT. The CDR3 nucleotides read TGTGCCAGCATGACTAGCGGCCAAGAGACCCAGTACTTC. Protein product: CASMTSGQETQYF.

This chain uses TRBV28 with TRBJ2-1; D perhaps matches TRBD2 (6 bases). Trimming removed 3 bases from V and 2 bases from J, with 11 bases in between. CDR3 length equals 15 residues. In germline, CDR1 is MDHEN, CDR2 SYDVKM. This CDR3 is CASSLWGVAYNEQFF. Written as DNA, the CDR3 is TGTGCCAGCAGTTTGTGGGGGGTGGCCTACAATGAGCAGTTCTTC. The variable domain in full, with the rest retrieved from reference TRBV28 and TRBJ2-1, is DVKVTQSSRYLVKRTGEKVFLECVQDMDHENMFWYRQDPGLGLRLIYFSYDVKMKEKGDIPEGYSVSREKKERFSLILESASTNQTSMYLCASSLWGVAYNEQFFGPGTRLTVL.

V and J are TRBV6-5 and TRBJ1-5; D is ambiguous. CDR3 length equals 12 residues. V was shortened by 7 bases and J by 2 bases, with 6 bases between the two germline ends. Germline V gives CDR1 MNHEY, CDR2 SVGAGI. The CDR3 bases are TGTGCCAGCAACCAGGGCAATCAGCCCCAGCATTTT. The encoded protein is CASNQGNQPQHF.

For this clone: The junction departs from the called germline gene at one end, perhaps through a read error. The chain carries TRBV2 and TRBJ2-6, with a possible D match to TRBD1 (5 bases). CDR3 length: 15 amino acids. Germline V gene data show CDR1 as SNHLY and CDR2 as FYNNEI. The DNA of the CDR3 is TGTGCCAGCAGTGGACTGATTTCTGGGGCCAACGGCCTGACTTTC. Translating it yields CASSGLISGANGLTF. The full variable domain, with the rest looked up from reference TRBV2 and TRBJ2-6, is EPEVTQTPSHQVTQMGQEVILRCVPISNHLYFYWYRQILGQKVEFLVSFYNNEISEKSEIFDDQFSVERPDGSNFTLKIRSTKLEDSAMYFCASSGLISGANGLTFGAGSRLTVL.

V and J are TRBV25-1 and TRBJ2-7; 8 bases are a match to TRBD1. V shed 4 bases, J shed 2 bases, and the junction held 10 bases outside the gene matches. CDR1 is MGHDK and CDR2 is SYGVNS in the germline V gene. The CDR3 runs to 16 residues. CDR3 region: CASSVTGTGFAYEQYF. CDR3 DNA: TGTGCCAGCAGTGTTACCGGGACAGGTTTTGCCTACGAGCAGTACTTC.

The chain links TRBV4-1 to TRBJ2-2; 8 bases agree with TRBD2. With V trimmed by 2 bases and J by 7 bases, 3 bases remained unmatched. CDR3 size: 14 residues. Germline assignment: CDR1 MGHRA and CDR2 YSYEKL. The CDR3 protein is CASSQPGTSGELFF. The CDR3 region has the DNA TGCGCCAGCAGCCAACCGGGGACTAGCGGGGAGCTGTTTTTT.

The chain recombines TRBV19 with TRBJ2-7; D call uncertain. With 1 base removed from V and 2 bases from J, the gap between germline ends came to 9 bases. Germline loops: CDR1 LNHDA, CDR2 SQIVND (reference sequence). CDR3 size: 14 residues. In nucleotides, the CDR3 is TGTGCCAGTAGTATAGTCTTCGGAGCCTACGAGCAGTACTTC. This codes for CASSIVFGAYEQYF.

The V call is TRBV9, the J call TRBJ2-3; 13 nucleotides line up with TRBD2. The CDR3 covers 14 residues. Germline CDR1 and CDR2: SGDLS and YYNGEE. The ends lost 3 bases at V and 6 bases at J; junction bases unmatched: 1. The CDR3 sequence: CASSATSGRDTQYF. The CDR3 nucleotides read TGTGCCAGCAGCGCGACTAGCGGGAGGGATACGCAGTATTTT.

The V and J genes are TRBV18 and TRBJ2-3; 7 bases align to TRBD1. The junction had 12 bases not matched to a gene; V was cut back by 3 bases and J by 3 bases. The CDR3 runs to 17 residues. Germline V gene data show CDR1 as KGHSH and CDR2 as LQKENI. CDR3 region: CASSPRDRPLGTDTQYF. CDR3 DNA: TGTGCCAGCTCACCCCGGGACAGACCCCTGGGAACAGATACGCAGTATTTT. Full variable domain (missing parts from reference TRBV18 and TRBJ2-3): NAGVMQNPRHLVRRRGQEARLRCSPMKGHSHVYWYRQLPEEGLKFMVYLQKENIIDESGMPKERFSAEFPKEGPSILRIQQVVRGDSAAYFCASSPRDRPLGTDTQYFGPGTRLTVL.